One sample yielded the 7 T cell receptor beta chains listed below, sequenced in a study of glioma-infiltrating T cells. TCR alpha and beta CDR3 regions were amplified from RNA using iRepertoire nested multiplex PCR. Using its own MiXCR run on the multiplex PCR reads, TCRdb lists one record per CDR3 protein. The table lists 300,000 to 400,000 distinct CDR3 sequences, roughly two fifths of them singletons. Sample: glioma tissue, nonneoplastic brain tissue, or PBMCs (not recorded which). These TCRs come from a human donor with low-grade glioma or glioblastoma, undergoing nonglioma brain surgery, or in good health (not recorded which).

This clonotype was seen a few times. This chain connects TRBV4-2 to TRBJ2-3; D not resolved. CDR1 and CDR2 (germline): LGHNA, YNFKEQ. V dropped 5 bases and J dropped 5 bases, with 11 bases sitting between them. CDR3 length: 13 residues. The CDR3 loop is CASSLTPGDTQYF. The CDR3 DNA follows: TGTGCCAGCAGCTTGACCCCGGGAGATACGCAGTATTTT.

The J gene is TRBJ2-7, the V gene TRBV7-2; 7 bases fit TRBD2. This CDR3 comprises 16 residues. Germline V gives CDR1 SGHTA, CDR2 FQGNSA. The J segment lost 0 bases and the V segment lost 2 bases, leaving 7 bases of the junction unmatched. CDR3 nucleotides: TGTGCCAGCAGCTTATCACCCAGCGGGGTCTCCTACGAGCAGTACTTC. Translating gives CASSLSPSGVSYEQYF.

The chain joins TRBV7-9 to TRBJ1-6; D gene unclear. Trimming shortened V by 0 bases and J by 10 bases, and 13 bases separated the two germline ends. This CDR3 has 15 amino acids. Germline V gene data show CDR1 as SEHNR and CDR2 as FQNEAQ (reference sequence). The CDR3 region has the DNA TGTGCCAGCAGCTTAGCGCCGGCCGAGCAGTCACCCCTCCACTTT. Residues: CASSLAPAEQSPLHF.

Comments on this clonotype: A junction end diverges from the germline sequence, so it may reflect a read error. The chain has TRBV20-1 and TRBJ2-1; 8 nucleotides line up with TRBD2. Germline V gives CDR1 DFQATT, CDR2 SNEGSKA (reference sequence). This CDR3 region has 12 residues. Here the CDR3 reads CSAKSGSPEQSF. In DNA form, the CDR3 reads TGCAGTGCTAAAAGCGGGAGTCCTGAGCAGTCCTTC.

This clonotype was counted a few times. The CDR3 DNA follows: TGCAGCGTTGAAGATCGTCGCAGGGTGAAAGATACGCAGTATTTT. Protein: CSVEDRRRVKDTQYF. The rearrangement links TRBV29-1 to TRBJ2-3; maybe TRBD1 (5 bases). Looked up from germline, CDR1 is SQVTM and CDR2 is ANQGSEA. This CDR3 has 15 residues. V was cut by 0 bases and J by 5 bases, with 15 bases left in between.

Note on this clonotype: One end of the junction fails to match germline, which may point to a read error. The J gene is TRBJ2-1, the V gene TRBV20-1, with D hard to call. There are 13 residues in the CDR3. Germline values: CDR1 DFQATT, CDR2 SNEGSKA (reference sequence). CDR3 residues: CSSMPPGVDELFF. DNA for the CDR3: TGCAGTTCCATGCCCCCGGGTGTCGATGAGCTGTTCTTC.

This clonotype was counted many times. CDR3 sequence reads: CAVDQETQYF. DNA for the CDR3: TGTGCCGTCGACCAAGAGACCCAGTACTTC. The V and J genes are TRBV6-2 or TRBV6-3 and TRBJ2-5; D is unresolved. CDR3 length: 10 amino acids. Germline assignment: CDR1 MNHEY and CDR2 SVGEGT. The V and J ends lost 11 bases and 0 bases respectively, with 4 bases between them.